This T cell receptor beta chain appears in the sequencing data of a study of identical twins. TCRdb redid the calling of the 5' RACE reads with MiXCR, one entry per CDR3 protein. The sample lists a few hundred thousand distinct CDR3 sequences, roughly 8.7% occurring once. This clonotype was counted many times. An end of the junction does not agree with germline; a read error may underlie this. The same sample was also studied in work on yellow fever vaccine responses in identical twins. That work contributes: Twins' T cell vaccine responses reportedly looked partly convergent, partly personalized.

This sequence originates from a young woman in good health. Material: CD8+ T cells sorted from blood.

This chain's CDR3 is CASMSLTVTQYF. The CDR3 coding sequence is TGTGCCAGCATGTCCCTCACAGTTACGCAGTATTTT. This chain joins TRBV12-3 or TRBV12-4 and TRBJ2-3, with D hard to call. The CDR3 spans 12 residues.